This note documents a single T cell receptor (beta chain) sequence. Looked up from germline, CDR1 is SGHAT and CDR2 is FQNNGV. V was shortened by 4 bases and J by 3 bases, with 16 bases between the two germline ends. The CDR3 runs to 15 residues. Sequencing targeted expressed TCRB transcripts, as all isolated RNA had been reverse transcribed. Some clones are missing from TCRdb's copy, which holds only in-frame ones; the method was immunoSEQ multiplex PCR. The sample gives around 430,000 clones, roughly 31% of which show up once; about 0.065% is in the top ten. This specimen belongs to a study of beta chain features in type 1 diabetes. Study-wide background: Cells sorted and examined across all samples totaled approximately 100,000,000.

The receptor's source is a young man in good health. The chain recombines TRBV11-2 with TRBJ2-7, with D perhaps matching TRBD2 (5 bases). What was sequenced was naive CD4+ T cells from blood. The CDR3 spells CASSSRTGSGYEQYF. The CDR3 bases are TGTGCCAGCAGCTCTAGGACGGGGTCAGGCTACGAGCAGTACTTC.